This entry lists 29 T cell receptor beta chains sequenced from one sample in a study of T-cell memory formation after mild COVID-19. From the 5' RACE reads, TCRdb called clonotypes with MiXCR, one entry per CDR3 protein. The sample includes 550,000 to 650,000 distinct CDR3 sequences, around 15% seen only once; the top ten take roughly 8.2%. The sample was PBMCs or a T cell subset sorted from them (not recorded which). The origin of the receptors is an adult woman who had mild COVID-19 (a few samples of this study predate the infection). Cell type and time point are not known.

For the CDR3, the DNA is TGTGCCAGCTCACCAATAGGCGGGGGGACCTACAATGAGCAGTTCTTC. It encodes CASSPIGGGTYNEQFF. The gene calls are TRBV18 and TRBJ2-1, with 8 bases fitting TRBD2. V lost 2 bases to trimming and J lost 2 bases; unmatched junction nucleotides: 5. The CDR3 covers 16 residues. Germline V lookup: CDR1 KGHSH, CDR2 LQKENI.

The genes are TRBV12-3 or TRBV12-4 and TRBJ1-1; D is uncertain. This CDR3 spans 13 amino acids. V was trimmed by 3 bases and J by 5 bases, leaving 10 bases between them. CDR3 nucleotide sequence: TGTGCCAGCAGTTTTGGGCTTGAGACTGAAGCTTTCTTT. It codes for CASSFGLETEAFF.

This sequence joins TRBV30 and TRBJ2-3; 12 bases agree with TRBD2. CDR3 length equals 14 residues. With 1 base clipped from V and 5 bases from J, the junction kept 1 base outside the gene matches. Germline V gene data show CDR1 as GTSNPN and CDR2 as SVGIG (reference sequence). This CDR3 reads CAWSASGRGDTQYF. The CDR3 DNA sequence: TGTGCCTGGAGTGCTAGCGGGAGGGGAGATACGCAGTATTTT. The full variable domain, completed using reference TRBV30 and TRBJ2-3, is SQTIHQWPATLVQPVGSPLSLECTVEGTSNPNLYWYRQAAGRGLQLLFYSVGIGQISSEVPQNLSASRPQDRQFILSSKKLLLSDSGFYLCAWSASGRGDTQYFGPGTRLTVL.

The chain couples TRBV20-1 to TRBJ2-7; D is unresolved. Germline lookup yields CDR1 DFQATT and CDR2 SNEGSKA (reference sequence). Trimming removed 5 bases at V and 6 bases at J, with 23 bases between. This CDR3 spans 15 amino acids. CDR3: CSAGRSRALRPEQYF. The CDR3 DNA reads TGCAGTGCTGGACGATCTCGGGCCTTAAGACCCGAGCAGTACTTC.

This clonotype has only a few counts. V and J are TRBV15 and TRBJ1-5; TRBD1 matches 7 bases. The CDR3 extends over 15 amino acids. V was clipped by 0 bases and J by 4 bases; unmatched bases: 3. Germline loops: CDR1 LNHNV, CDR2 YYDKDF (reference sequence). CDR3 residues: CATSRDKGQNQPQHF. The CDR3, as DNA: TGTGCCACCAGCAGAGATAAGGGACAGAATCAGCCCCAGCATTTT. The full variable domain, its missing parts supplied by reference TRBV15 and TRBJ1-5, is DAMVIQNPRYQVTQFGKPVTLSCSQTLNHNVMYWYQQKSSQAPKLLFHYYDKDFNNEADTPDNFQSRRPNTSFCFLDIRSPGLGDTAMYLCATSRDKGQNQPQHFGDGTRLSIL.

This clonotype has just a few counts. The chain is built from TRBV7-2 and TRBJ1-1; D is unresolved. Per germline, CDR1 SGHTA and CDR2 FQGNSA. V was shortened by 3 bases and J by 6 bases, with 11 bases between the two germline ends. The CDR3 has 13 amino acids. The CDR3 region has the DNA TGTGCCAGCAGCTTTTCGCGGAGCGCTGAAGCTTTCTTT. Translated: CASSFSRSAEAFF. Looking up the rest from reference TRBV7-2 and TRBJ1-1 gives the full variable domain: GAGVSQSPSNKVTEKGKDVELRCDPISGHTALYWYRQSLGQGLEFLIYFQGNSAPDKSGLPSDRFSAERTGGSVSTLTIQRTQQEDSAVYLCASSFSRSAEAFFGQGTRLTVV.

This clonotype was observed a few times. The chain carries TRBV9 and TRBJ2-3; D uncertain. The V and J ends lost 1 base and 4 bases respectively, with 10 bases between them. Germline lookup yields CDR1 SGDLS and CDR2 YYNGEE. CDR3 size: 14 residues. CDR3 sequence (DNA): TGTGCCAGCAGCGTAACCAGTTTTGCAGATACGCAGTATTTT. Its protein product is CASSVTSFADTQYF. Full variable domain (outside the CDR3, taken from reference TRBV9 and TRBJ2-3): DSGVTQTPKHLITATGQRVTLRCSPRSGDLSVYWYQQSLDQGLQFLIQYYNGEERAKGNILERFSAQQFPDLHSELNLSSLELGDSALYFCASSVTSFADTQYFGPGTRLTVL.

There are a few counts of this clonotype. This rearrangement joins TRBV6-1 to TRBJ2-3; D may correspond to TRBD1 or TRBD2 (6 bases each). Germline CDR1 reads MNHNS; CDR2 reads SASEGT. V lost 5 bases and J 4 bases, leaving 22 bases between the germline ends. The CDR3 contains 17 residues. The CDR3 loop is CASSKSGLVEGADTQYF. The DNA for the CDR3 is TGTGCCAGCAGTAAATCGGGCCTCGTGGAGGGGGCAGATACGCAGTATTTT.

The chain joins TRBV9 to TRBJ2-7, with D unresolved. Trimming stripped 0 bases from V and 1 base from J, with 14 bases between. The CDR3 covers 16 residues. The germline V gene has CDR1 SGDLS and CDR2 YYNGEE. The CDR3 loop reads CASSVGAQDLSYEQYF. The CDR3 region has the DNA TGTGCCAGCAGCGTAGGGGCCCAGGATCTTTCCTACGAGCAGTACTTC.

This chain uses TRBV27 with TRBJ1-1; 7 positions match TRBD1. V lost 5 bases, J lost 0 bases, and 9 bases stayed unmatched. The CDR3 sequence is 16 residues long. The V gene's germline CDR1 is MNHEY and CDR2 SMNVEV (reference sequence). CDR3 bases: TGTGCCAGCAGTCGACGGGACAGCATCATGAACACTGAAGCTTTCTTT. As protein: CASSRRDSIMNTEAFF.

This rearrangement joins TRBV7-2 to TRBJ2-1; TRBD2 matches 7 bases. The germline gives CDR1 SGHTA, CDR2 FQGNSA. V lost 2 bases, J lost 8 bases, and 6 bases stayed unmatched. This CDR3 comprises 14 residues. CDR3 bases: TGTGCCAGCAGCTTAAGGGCGGGAGCCGATGAGCAGTTCTTC. Translation: CASSLRAGADEQFF.

This clonotype was seen more than once but under ten times. The rearrangement links TRBV6-5 to TRBJ2-3, with 12 bases lining up with TRBD2. CDR1 is MNHEY and CDR2 is SVGAGI in the germline V gene. Losses at the gene ends were 1 base for V and 0 bases for J; bases not matched to a gene: 8. The CDR3 is 19 residues long. CDR3 residues: CASSYYGLGTSGSTDTQYF. The CDR3 DNA sequence: TGTGCCAGCAGTTACTACGGGCTGGGGACTAGCGGGAGCACAGATACGCAGTATTTT.

This rearrangement joins TRBV30 to TRBJ2-7; no reliable D call. The V and J ends lost 1 base and 0 bases respectively, with 7 bases between them. Germline assignment: CDR1 GTSNPN and CDR2 SVGIG (reference sequence). The CDR3 has 13 amino acids. This CDR3 reads CAWSEGVSYEQYF. The CDR3 nucleotides are TGTGCCTGGAGTGAGGGCGTCTCCTACGAGCAGTACTTC.

This clonotype was picked up a small number of times. The chain couples TRBV7-2 to TRBJ2-7, with 8 nucleotides matching TRBD1. The germline gives CDR1 SGHTA, CDR2 FQGNSA. J lost 7 bases, V lost 4 bases, and 9 bases had no gene match. The CDR3 length is 14 residues. The CDR3 DNA sequence: TGTGCCAGCAGCTCTATGGACAGGGTGGGAGAGCAGTACTTC. It specifies CASSSMDRVGEQYF.

The sample holds a few counts of this clonotype. The gene calls are TRBV6-4 and TRBJ1-1; TRBD1 matches 8 bases. The CDR3 consists of 13 residues. The J segment lost 4 bases and the V segment lost 5 bases, leaving 3 bases of the junction unmatched. Germline CDR1 is MRHNA and CDR2 is SNTAGT. The CDR3 DNA is TGTGCCAGCAGTCCGACAGGGGCCACTGAAGCTTTCTTT. Its protein is CASSPTGATEAFF.

The chain combines TRBV6-2 or TRBV6-3 with TRBJ2-7; TRBD2 agrees at 14 bases. The V and J ends lost 4 bases and 5 bases, in that order; junction bases with no gene match: 4. This CDR3 is 15 amino acids long. Germline loops: CDR1 MNHEY, CDR2 SVGEGT. This CDR3 is CASSSRTSGRHEQYF. CDR3 DNA sequence: TGTGCCAGCAGTTCTCGGACTAGCGGGAGGCACGAGCAGTACTTC.

Only a few counts were recorded for this clonotype. The junction departs from germline at one end; a sequencing error may be responsible. V and J are TRBV3-1 and TRBJ2-7, with D perhaps TRBD2 (6 bases). The CDR3 is 14 amino acids. CDR1 is LGHDT and CDR2 is YNNKEL in the germline V gene (reference sequence). This CDR3 is CASSQDGTAYEQYF. The CDR3 coding sequence is TGCGCCAGCAGCCAAGATGGGACTGCCTACGAGCAGTACTTC.

The chain recombines TRBV6-2 or TRBV6-3 with TRBJ2-1, with a weak D call TRBD2 (5 bases). This CDR3 comprises 16 residues. V lost 5 bases and J 8 bases, leaving 22 bases between the germline ends. From germline, CDR1 is MNHEY and CDR2 SVGEGT. The CDR3 reads CASSLIGSGRPHEQFF. The CDR3 DNA sequence: TGTGCCAGCAGTCTGATTGGAAGCGGCCGCCCCCATGAGCAGTTCTTC.

The chain combines TRBV7-9 with TRBJ1-1, with TRBD1 identical over 8 bases. The junction had 2 bases not matched to a gene; V was cut back by 3 bases and J by 2 bases. CDR1 and CDR2 (germline): SEHNR, FQNEAQ (reference sequence). CDR3 length: 14 amino acids. The CDR3 nucleotides read TGTGCCAGCAGCTTTGCAGGGGGCAACACTGAAGCTTTCTTT. Translated: CASSFAGGNTEAFF.

The genes are TRBV20-1 and TRBJ1-2, with 7 bases identical to TRBD1. V trimming: 5 bases; J trimming: 8 bases; junction bases outside the gene matches: 8. Per the germline V gene, CDR1 is DFQATT and CDR2 is SNEGSKA (reference sequence). CDR3 size: 12 residues. CDR3 sequence reads: CSAGGQLEGYTF. CDR3 sequence (DNA): TGCAGTGCTGGGGGACAGTTGGAAGGCTACACCTTC.

This clonotype was detected many times. The gene calls are TRBV5-1 and TRBJ2-3; possibly TRBD2 for D (5 bases). Germline CDR1 and CDR2: SGHRS and YFSETQ. The CDR3 sequence is 15 residues long. Trimming took 4 bases from V and 4 from J, leaving 16 bases between them. CDR3: CASSVGEEEADTQYF. CDR3 in DNA: TGCGCCAGCAGCGTAGGCGAGGAGGAGGCAGATACGCAGTATTTT.

The chain links TRBV19 to TRBJ2-2; 9 bases fit TRBD2. V shed 2 bases and J 3 bases; nucleotides not matched to a gene: 7. This CDR3 has 17 residues. Germline lookup yields CDR1 LNHDA and CDR2 SQIVND (reference sequence). The CDR3 reads CASSIPPSGVDTGELFF. As DNA, the CDR3 is TGTGCCAGTAGTATACCCCCTAGCGGGGTAGACACCGGGGAGCTGTTTTTT. Looking up the rest from reference TRBV19 and TRBJ2-2 gives the full variable domain: DGGITQSPKYLFRKEGQNVTLSCEQNLNHDAMYWYRQDPGQGLRLIYYSQIVNDFQKGDIAEGYSVSREKKESFPLTVTSAQKNPTAFYLCASSIPPSGVDTGELFFGEGSRLTVL.

This chain connects TRBV2 to TRBJ2-3; TRBD2 is a possible D gene (7 bases). The CDR3 is made up of 16 amino acids. Germline CDR1 reads SNHLY; CDR2 reads FYNNEI. Trimming cost V 7 bases and J 3 bases, with 20 bases left between them. The DNA for the CDR3 is TGTGCCAGCACCTACTCGCGGGGGCGATCGACAGATACGCAGTATTTT. Encoded protein: CASTYSRGRSTDTQYF.

The chain employs TRBV7-9 and TRBJ2-5; D gene ambiguous. Germline CDR1 SEHNR, CDR2 FQNEAQ (reference sequence). CDR3 length: 12 amino acids. V shed 4 bases and J shed 5 bases, with 8 bases lying between them. The CDR3 loop is CASSSPLETQYF. The CDR3 DNA follows: TGTGCCAGCAGCTCCCCATTGGAGACCCAGTACTTC.

This clonotype was observed a few times. Here the CDR3 DNA reads TGTGCCAGCGGGGGGGCCTATAACACCGGGGAGCTGTTTTTT. It encodes CASGGAYNTGELFF. The rearrangement links TRBV6-6 to TRBJ2-2; TRBD2 is a possible D gene (7 bases). V lost 8 bases and J 2 bases, leaving 12 bases between the germline ends. Germline V gives CDR1 MNHNY, CDR2 SVGAGI (reference sequence). This CDR3 has 14 amino acids.

The chain recombines TRBV2 with TRBJ2-4; D is uncertain. The CDR3 spans 16 residues. With 1 base removed from V and 3 bases from J, the gap between germline ends came to 13 bases. Germline lookup yields CDR1 SNHLY and CDR2 FYNNEI. DNA for the CDR3: TGTGCCAGCAGTGAAGGTCCGCAGGTTTACAAAAACATTCAGTACTTC. This translates into CASSEGPQVYKNIQYF.

This clonotype was seen only a few times. The chain is built from TRBV6-6 and TRBJ1-2; D possibly corresponds to TRBD1 (6 bases). V lost 7 bases to trimming and J lost 4 bases, with 13 bases between them. There are 13 residues in the CDR3. Germline CDR1 and CDR2: MNHNY and SVGAGI (reference sequence). DNA for the CDR3: TGTGCCAGCAACCACCGGGGGCTCTATGGCTACACCTTC. As protein: CASNHRGLYGYTF.

This clonotype was counted many times. The chain carries TRBV5-1 and TRBJ2-7, with 9 bases fitting TRBD1. The germline CDR1 and CDR2 sequences are SGHRS and YFSETQ. This CDR3 is built from 12 residues. V lost 4 bases, J lost 5 bases, and 1 base stayed unmatched. The DNA for the CDR3 is TGCGCCAGCAGCCGGGACAGGGACGAGCAGTACTTC. This codes for CASSRDRDEQYF.

This clonotype has ten or more counts. The rearrangement uses TRBV7-2 and TRBJ2-1; no definite D call. Germline CDR1 and CDR2: SGHTA and FQGNSA. The CDR3 covers 11 residues. The V end lost 5 bases, the J end lost 9 bases, and 8 bases lay between the germline ends. This chain's CDR3 is CASSTVGEQFF. The CDR3 coding sequence is TGTGCCAGCAGCACAGTAGGTGAGCAGTTCTTC.